The T cell receptor beta chain under discussion was sequenced for a study of PD-L1 blockade in urothelial cancer. About the study: Administration of atezolizumab to patients began in the mid-2010s, at 1,200 mg intravenously every 3 weeks. Prior chemotherapy regimens per patient numbered 0 to 3. Blood underwent analysis 3 weeks (second dose) and 6 weeks after treatment began.

The CDR3 contains 17 residues. The germline CDR1 and CDR2 sequences are SGHTA and FQGNSA. V lost 1 base, J lost 2 bases, and 14 bases lay in between. Using immunoSEQ multiplex PCR, the repertoire was profiled, and TCRdb retains in-frame clones only, with some absent. Among around 120,000 clones listed, around 85% were seen once. Urothelial carcinoma affected the patients, and it was locally advanced or metastatic. J is TRBJ2-2 and V is TRBV7-2, with no clear D. The receptor comes from a man between 50 and 59 years old with urothelial cancer. Sequencing used PBMCs, obtained around atezolizumab (anti-PD-L1) treatment. CDR3 residues: CASSLVGGQINTGELFF. The CDR3 bases are TGTGCCAGCAGCTTAGTCGGCGGTCAGATTAACACCGGGGAGCTGTTTTTT.